Listed below are T cell receptor beta chains from one sample, sequenced in a study of blood T cell repertoires in COVID-19. Clones were read by immunoSEQ multiplex PCR, and TCRdb kept only the in-frame ones, dropping some. The table lists 500,000 to 600,000 clones, 85% to 90% of them singletons, with roughly 8% in the top ten. Sequenced input: peripheral blood. The source of these receptors is a woman aged 50 to 65 with COVID-19, enrolled during active disease. CDR3s include the opening cysteine and the closing phenylalanine or tryptophan. D genes are given only for firm matches. A row's size may be missing; if present it is once, few, many or a size class.

V gene	J gene	D gene	clone size	CDR3 protein	CDR3 DNA
TRBV6-6	TRBJ1-6	NA	few	CASRDYMGGNSPLHF	TGTGCCAGCAGGGATTATATGGGGGGGAATTCACCCCTCCACTTT
TRBV5-4	TRBJ2-7	TRBD1	NA	CASSPGTGGSKQYF	TGTGCCAGCAGCCCCGGGACAGGGGGAAGCAAGCAGTACTTC
TRBV2	TRBJ1-5	NA	NA	CASSPQAVINQPQHF	TGTGCCAGCAGCCCACAGGCCGTCATCAATCAGCCCCAGCATTTT
TRBV4-1	TRBJ2-7	NA	NA	CASSQEGRGLEQYF	TGCGCCAGCAGCCAAGAGGGCAGGGGCCTGGAGCAGTACTTC
TRBV2	TRBJ1-5	TRBD1	NA	CASSGQGLSNQPQHF	TGTGCCAGCAGTGGACAGGGTCTTAGCAATCAGCCCCAGCATTTT
TRBV27	TRBJ2-7	NA	NA	CATPPGGGGSYEQYF	TGTGCCACTCCCCCGGGGGGCGGTGGGTCCTACGAGCAGTACTTC
TRBV27	TRBJ2-1	NA	NA	CASSPPGGNEQFF	TGTGCCAGCAGTCCCCCCGGGGGCAATGAGCAGTTCTTC
TRBV24-1	TRBJ1-2	NA	NA	CATSEEGSYGYTF	TGTGCCACCAGTGAGGAGGGGAGCTATGGCTACACCTTC
TRBV27	TRBJ1-4	TRBD1	NA	CASSPTGGTNEKLFF	TGTGCCAGCAGTCCTACAGGGGGGACTAATGAAAAACTGTTTTTT
TRBV6-5	TRBJ1-2	NA	NA	CASAPVGLKGSYTF	TGTGCCAGCGCACCCGTGGGGCTAAAGGGGAGCTACACCTTC
TRBV6-1	TRBJ1-2	NA	NA	CASSEIYRRYGYTF	TGTGCCAGCAGTGAAATCTACAGGCGGTATGGCTACACCTTC